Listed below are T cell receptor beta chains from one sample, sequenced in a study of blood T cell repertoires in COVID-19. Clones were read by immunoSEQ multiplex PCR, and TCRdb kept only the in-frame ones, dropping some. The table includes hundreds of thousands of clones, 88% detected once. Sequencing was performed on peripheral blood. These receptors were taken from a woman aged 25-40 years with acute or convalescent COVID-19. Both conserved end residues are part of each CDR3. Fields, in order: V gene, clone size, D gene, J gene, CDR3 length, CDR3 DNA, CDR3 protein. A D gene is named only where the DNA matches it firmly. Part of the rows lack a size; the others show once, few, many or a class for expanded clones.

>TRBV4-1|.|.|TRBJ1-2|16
TGCGCCAGCAGCCAAAACCGACAGCCCGGCTACTATGGCTACACCTTC
CASSQNRQPGYYGYTF
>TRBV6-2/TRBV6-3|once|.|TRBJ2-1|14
TGTGCCAGCAGCGAGGGATATTATTTCAATGAGCAGTTCTTC
CASSEGYYFNEQFF
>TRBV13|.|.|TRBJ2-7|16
TGTGCCAGCAGCTTACGCGGGGCAGGGGGACTGTACGAGCAGTACTTC
CASSLRGAGGLYEQYF
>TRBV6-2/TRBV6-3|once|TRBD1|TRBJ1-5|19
TGTGCCAGCAGCCCTCCCGACCGGGACAGGGCCTGGGGCAATCAGCCCCAGCATTTT
CASSPPDRDRAWGNQPQHF
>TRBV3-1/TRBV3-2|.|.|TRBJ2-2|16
TGTGCCAGCAGCCAATTTACCAGCGGTGACACCGGGGAGCTGTTTTTT
CASSQFTSGDTGELFF
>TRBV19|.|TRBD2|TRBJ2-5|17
TGTGCCAGTAGTTTAGCGGGAACCCGGCCAATCCAAGAGACCCAGTACTTC
CASSLAGTRPIQETQYF
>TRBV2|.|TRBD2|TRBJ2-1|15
TGTGCCAGCAGTAAAACTAGCGGGATTTACAATGAGCAGTTCTTC
CASSKTSGIYNEQFF
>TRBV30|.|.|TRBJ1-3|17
TGTGCCTGGAGTGTTATACAGGGATCTGGCCCTGGAAACACCATATATTTT
CAWSVIQGSGPGNTIYF
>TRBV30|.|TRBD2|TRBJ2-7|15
TGTGCCTGGAGTGTACTGCTAGCGGCACACTACGAGCAGTACTTC
CAWSVLLAAHYEQYF
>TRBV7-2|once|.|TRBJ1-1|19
TGTGCCAGCAGCTATAACATGTTTCAGGGGCTCTCAGGAAACACTGAAGCTTTCTTT
CASSYNMFQGLSGNTEAFF
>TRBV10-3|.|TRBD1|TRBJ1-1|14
TGTGCCATCAGTCAGACAGGGGCGAACACTGAAGCTTTCTTT
CAISQTGANTEAFF
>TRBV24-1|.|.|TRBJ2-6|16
TGTGCCACCAGTGCCACGGGGTCTCCTCGGTCCAACGTCCTGACTTTC
CATSATGSPRSNVLTF
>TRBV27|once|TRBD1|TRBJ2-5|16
TGTGCCAGCAGTTCCGGACAGGGATCGTACCAAGAGACCCAGTACTTC
CASSSGQGSYQETQYF
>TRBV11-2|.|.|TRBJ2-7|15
TGTGCCAGCAGCTTATGGGGGCTTGATAACTACGAGCAGTACTTC
CASSLWGLDNYEQYF
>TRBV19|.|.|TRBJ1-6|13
TGTGCCAGTAGTTCGAGAGCGTCTTCACCCCTCCACTTT
CASSSRASSPLHF
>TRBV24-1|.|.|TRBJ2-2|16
TGTGCCACCCAGGGTTGGCACCTCCCGAACACCGGGGAGCTGTTTTTT
CATQGWHLPNTGELFF
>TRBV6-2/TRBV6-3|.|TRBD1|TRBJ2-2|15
TGTGCCAGCAGTTGGACAGGGTCGGGCACCGGGGAGCTGTTTTTT
CASSWTGSGTGELFF
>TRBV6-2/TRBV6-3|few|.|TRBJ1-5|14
TGTGCCAGCAGCCAAGCGGGGACTAATCAGCCCCAGCATTTT
CASSQAGTNQPQHF
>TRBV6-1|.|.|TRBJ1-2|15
TGTGCCAGCAGTGAAGCGGCGGGGACCAACTATGGCTACACCTTC
CASSEAAGTNYGYTF
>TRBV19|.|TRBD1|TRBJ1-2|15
TGTGCCAGTAGTATAGCGGACAGGGGTATCAATGGCTACACCTTC
CASSIADRGINGYTF
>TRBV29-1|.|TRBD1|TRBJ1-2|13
TGCAGCGTTAGGACAGGGATAACTTATGGCTACACCTTC
CSVRTGITYGYTF
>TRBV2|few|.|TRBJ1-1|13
TGTGCCAGCAGTCGCGGGGGGAACACTGAAGCTTTCTTT
CASSRGGNTEAFF
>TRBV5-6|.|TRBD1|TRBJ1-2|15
TGTGCCAGCAGCCTAAGGGGTACAGGGGGCCATGGCTACACCTTC
CASSLRGTGGHGYTF
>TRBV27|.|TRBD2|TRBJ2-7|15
TGTGCCAGCAGTTTGGAGCGGGAGCTCACCAACGAGCAGTACTTC
CASSLERELTNEQYF
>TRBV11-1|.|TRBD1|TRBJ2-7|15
TGTGCCAGCAGCTCCGACTTGACAGGGTCCGGCGAGCAGTACTTC
CASSSDLTGSGEQYF
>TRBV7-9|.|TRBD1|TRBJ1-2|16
TGTGCCAGCAGCTTATTTGGGACAGGGACTAACTATGGCTACACCTTC
CASSLFGTGTNYGYTF
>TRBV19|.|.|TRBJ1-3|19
TGTGCCAGTAAGAACAGGGTTATGGGTACGCAATGGGCTGGAAACACCATATATTTT
CASKNRVMGTQWAGNTIYF
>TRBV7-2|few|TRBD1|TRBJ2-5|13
TGTGCCAGCAGCCCAGGACAGGGTCTGGCCCAGTACTTC
CASSPGQGLAQYF
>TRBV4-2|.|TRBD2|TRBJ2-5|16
TGTGCCAGCAGCCAAGATCGGGCTAGCGGGACACAGACCCAGTACTTC
CASSQDRASGTQTQYF
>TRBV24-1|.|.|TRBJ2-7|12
TGTGCCACCAGTGAGCAGGGCTACGAGCAGTACTTC
CATSEQGYEQYF
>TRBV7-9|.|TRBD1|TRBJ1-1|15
TGTGCCAGCAGCTTCCCATTGACAGGGGGCACTGAAGCTTTCTTT
CASSFPLTGGTEAFF
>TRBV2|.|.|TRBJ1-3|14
TGTGCCAGCAGCCTACAGGGAACTGGAAACACCATATATTTT
CASSLQGTGNTIYF
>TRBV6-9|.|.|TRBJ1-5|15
TGTGCCAGCAGTTATCCTTACCTTGGCGGGCAGCCCCAGCATTTT
CASSYPYLGGQPQHF
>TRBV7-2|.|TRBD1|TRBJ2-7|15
TGTGCCAGCAGCTTAGAGGGACAGGGGTCCTACGAGCAGTACTTC
CASSLEGQGSYEQYF
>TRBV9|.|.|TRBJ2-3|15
TGTGCCAGCAGCGTAGGCCTCATCGTCGGAGATACGCAGTATTTT
CASSVGLIVGDTQYF
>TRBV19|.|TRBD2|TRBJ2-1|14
TGTGCCAGTAGTCCTAGCGGGCTTAACAATGAGCAGTTCTTC
CASSPSGLNNEQFF
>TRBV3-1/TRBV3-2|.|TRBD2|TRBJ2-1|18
TGTGCCAGCAGCCAAGATAGAACTAGCGGGAGATCCTACAATGAGCAGTTCTTC
CASSQDRTSGRSYNEQFF
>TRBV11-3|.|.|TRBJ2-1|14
TGTGCCAGCAGCTTAGGGGCTAGCTCGGATGAGCAGTTCTTC
CASSLGASSDEQFF
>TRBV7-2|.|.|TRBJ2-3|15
TGTGCCAGCAGCTTAGCGGGAGGACGGACAGATACGCAGTATTTT
CASSLAGGRTDTQYF
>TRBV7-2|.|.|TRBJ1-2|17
TGTGCCAGCAGCTTAGCGCTTAGGCATCGGGCTAACTATGGCTACACCTTC
CASSLALRHRANYGYTF
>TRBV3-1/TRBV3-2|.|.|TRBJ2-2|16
TGTGCCAGCAGCCCCCATGCGGCGTTGGGCACCGGGGAGCTGTTTTTT
CASSPHAALGTGELFF
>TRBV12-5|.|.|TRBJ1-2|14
TGTGCTAGTGGTTTGGTAGCCGGGGGAGGGGGCTACACCTTC
CASGLVAGGGGYTF
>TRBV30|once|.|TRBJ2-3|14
TGTGCCTGGAGTTACCGGGACTGGGGCGATACGCAGTATTTT
CAWSYRDWGDTQYF